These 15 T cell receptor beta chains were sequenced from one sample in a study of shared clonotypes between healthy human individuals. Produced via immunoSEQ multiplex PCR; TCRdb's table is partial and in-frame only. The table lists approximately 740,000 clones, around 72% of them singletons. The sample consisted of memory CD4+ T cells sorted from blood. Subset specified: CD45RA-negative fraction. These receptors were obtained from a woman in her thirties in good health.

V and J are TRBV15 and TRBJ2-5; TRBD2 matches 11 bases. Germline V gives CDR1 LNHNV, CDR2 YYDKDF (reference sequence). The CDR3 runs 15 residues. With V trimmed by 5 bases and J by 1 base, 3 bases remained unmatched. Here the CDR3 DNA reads TGTGCCACCAGCCCCGGGACTAGCGGCCAAGAGACCCAGTACTTC. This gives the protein CATSPGTSGQETQYF.

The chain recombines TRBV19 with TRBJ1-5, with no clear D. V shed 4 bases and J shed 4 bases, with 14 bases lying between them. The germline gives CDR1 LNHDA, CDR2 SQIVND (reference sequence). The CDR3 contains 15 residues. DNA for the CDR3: TGTGCCAGTAGTACTGGGTGGCTAGGTAATCAGCCCCAGCATTTT. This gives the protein CASSTGWLGNQPQHF.

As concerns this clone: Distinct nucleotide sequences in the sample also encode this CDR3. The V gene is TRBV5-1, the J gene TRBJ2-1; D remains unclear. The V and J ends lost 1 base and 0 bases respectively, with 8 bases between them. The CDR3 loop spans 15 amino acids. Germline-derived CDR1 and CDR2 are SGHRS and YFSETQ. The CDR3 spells CASSLTSGSYNEQFF. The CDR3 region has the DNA TGCGCCAGCAGCTTGACTTCCGGCTCCTACAATGAGCAGTTCTTC.

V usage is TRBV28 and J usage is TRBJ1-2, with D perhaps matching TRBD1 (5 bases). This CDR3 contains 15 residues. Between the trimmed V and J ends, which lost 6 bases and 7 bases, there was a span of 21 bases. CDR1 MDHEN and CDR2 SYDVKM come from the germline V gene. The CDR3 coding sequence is TGTGCCAGCAGCGGCCAAACCGGGACCAGTGTTGGCTACACCTTC. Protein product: CASSGQTGTSVGYTF.

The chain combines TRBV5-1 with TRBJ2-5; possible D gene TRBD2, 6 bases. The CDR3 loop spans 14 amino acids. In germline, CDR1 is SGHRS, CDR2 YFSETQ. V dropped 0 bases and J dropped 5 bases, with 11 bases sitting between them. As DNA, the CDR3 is TGCGCCAGCAGCTTGGTTGGGGGGTCGGAGACCCAGTACTTC. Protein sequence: CASSLVGGSETQYF. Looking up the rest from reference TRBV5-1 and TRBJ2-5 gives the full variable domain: KAGVTQTPRYLIKTRGQQVTLSCSPISGHRSVSWYQQTPGQGLQFLFEYFSETQRNKGNFPGRFSGRQFSNSRSEMNVSTLELGDSALYLCASSLVGGSETQYFGPGTRLLVL.

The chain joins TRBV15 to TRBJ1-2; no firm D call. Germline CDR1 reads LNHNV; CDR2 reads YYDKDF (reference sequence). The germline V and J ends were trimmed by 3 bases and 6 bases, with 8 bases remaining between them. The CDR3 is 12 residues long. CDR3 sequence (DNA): TGTGCCACCAGCAGGTGGGTTGATGGCTACACCTTC. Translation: CATSRWVDGYTF.

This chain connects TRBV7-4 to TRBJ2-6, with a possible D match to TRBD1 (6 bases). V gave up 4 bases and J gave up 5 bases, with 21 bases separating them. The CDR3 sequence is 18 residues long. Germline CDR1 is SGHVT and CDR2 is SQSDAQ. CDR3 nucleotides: TGTGCCAGCAGCTATGTGGACAGCTCACAAAGTCGGGCCAACGTCCTGACTTTC. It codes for CASSYVDSSQSRANVLTF. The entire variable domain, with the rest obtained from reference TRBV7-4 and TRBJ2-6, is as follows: GAGVSQSPRYKVAKRGRDVALRCDSISGHVTLYWYRQTLGQGSEVLTYSQSDAQRDKSGRPSGRFSAERPERSVSTLKIQRTEQGDSAVYLCASSYVDSSQSRANVLTFGAGSRLTVL.

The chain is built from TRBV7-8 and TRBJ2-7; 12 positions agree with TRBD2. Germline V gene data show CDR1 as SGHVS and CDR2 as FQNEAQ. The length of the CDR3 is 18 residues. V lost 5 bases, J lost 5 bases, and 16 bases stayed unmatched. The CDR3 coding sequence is TGTGCCAGCAGCGGGTGGGGGCTAGCGGGAGGGCCGGTGAACGAGCAGTACTTC. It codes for CASSGWGLAGGPVNEQYF. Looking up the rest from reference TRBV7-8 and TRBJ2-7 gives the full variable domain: GAGVSQSPRYKVAKRGQDVALRCDPISGHVSLFWYQQALGQGPEFLTYFQNEAQLDKSGLPSDRFFAERPEGSVSTLKIQRTQQEDSAVYLCASSGWGLAGGPVNEQYFGPGTRLTVT.

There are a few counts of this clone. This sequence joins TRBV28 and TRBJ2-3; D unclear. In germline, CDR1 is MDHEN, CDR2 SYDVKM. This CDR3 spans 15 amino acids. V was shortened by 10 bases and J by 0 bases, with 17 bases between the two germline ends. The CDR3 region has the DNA TGTGCCACCCTTCCCTGGAAAACTAGCACAGATACGCAGTATTTT. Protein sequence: CATLPWKTSTDTQYF.

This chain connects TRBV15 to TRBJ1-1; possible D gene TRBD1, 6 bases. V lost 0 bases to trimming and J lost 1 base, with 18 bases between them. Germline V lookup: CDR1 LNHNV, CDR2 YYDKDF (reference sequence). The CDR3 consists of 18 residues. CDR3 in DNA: TGTGCCACCAGCAGAGATCCTATGGCAGGGGAGGGGAACACTGAAGCTTTCTTT. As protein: CATSRDPMAGEGNTEAFF.

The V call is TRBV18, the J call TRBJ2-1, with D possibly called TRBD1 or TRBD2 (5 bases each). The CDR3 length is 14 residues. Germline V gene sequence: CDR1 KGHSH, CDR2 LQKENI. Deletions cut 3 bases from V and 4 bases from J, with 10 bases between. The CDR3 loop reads CASSPRDAYNEQFF. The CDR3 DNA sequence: TGTGCCAGCTCACCCCGGGACGCATACAATGAGCAGTTCTTC.

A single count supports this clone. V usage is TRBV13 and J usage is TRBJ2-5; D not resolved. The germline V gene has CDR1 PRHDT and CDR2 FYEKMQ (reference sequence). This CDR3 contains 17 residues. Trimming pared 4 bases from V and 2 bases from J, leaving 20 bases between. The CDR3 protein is CASSSLSSLLKQETQYF. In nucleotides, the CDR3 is TGTGCCAGCAGCTCCCTGAGTTCACTATTAAAGCAAGAGACCCAGTACTTC. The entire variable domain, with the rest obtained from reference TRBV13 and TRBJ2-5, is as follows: AAGVIQSPRHLIKEKRETATLKCYPIPRHDTVYWYQQGPGQDPQFLISFYEKMQSDKGSIPDRFSAQQFSDYHSELNMSSLELGDSALYFCASSSLSSLLKQETQYFGPGTRLLVL.

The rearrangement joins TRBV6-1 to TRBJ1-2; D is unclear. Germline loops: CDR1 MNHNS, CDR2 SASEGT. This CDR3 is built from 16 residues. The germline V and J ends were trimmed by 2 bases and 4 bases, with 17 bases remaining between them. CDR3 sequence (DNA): TGTGCCAGCAGTGAACTCGGCGGAGGGTCGACCTATGGCTACACCTTC. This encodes CASSELGGGSTYGYTF.

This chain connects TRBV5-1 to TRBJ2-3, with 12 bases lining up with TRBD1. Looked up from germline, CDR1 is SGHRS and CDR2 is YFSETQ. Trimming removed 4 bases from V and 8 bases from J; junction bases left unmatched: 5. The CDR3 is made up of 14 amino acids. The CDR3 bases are TGCGCCAGCAGCCCCGGGACAGGGGGCGGTACGCAGTATTTT. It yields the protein CASSPGTGGGTQYF.

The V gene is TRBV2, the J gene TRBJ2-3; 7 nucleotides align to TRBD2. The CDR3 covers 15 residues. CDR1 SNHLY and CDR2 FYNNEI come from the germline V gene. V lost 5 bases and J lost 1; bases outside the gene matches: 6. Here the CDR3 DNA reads TGTGCCAGCAGTAGTAGCGGGTCGGGCACAGATACGCAGTATTTT. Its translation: CASSSSGSGTDTQYF.